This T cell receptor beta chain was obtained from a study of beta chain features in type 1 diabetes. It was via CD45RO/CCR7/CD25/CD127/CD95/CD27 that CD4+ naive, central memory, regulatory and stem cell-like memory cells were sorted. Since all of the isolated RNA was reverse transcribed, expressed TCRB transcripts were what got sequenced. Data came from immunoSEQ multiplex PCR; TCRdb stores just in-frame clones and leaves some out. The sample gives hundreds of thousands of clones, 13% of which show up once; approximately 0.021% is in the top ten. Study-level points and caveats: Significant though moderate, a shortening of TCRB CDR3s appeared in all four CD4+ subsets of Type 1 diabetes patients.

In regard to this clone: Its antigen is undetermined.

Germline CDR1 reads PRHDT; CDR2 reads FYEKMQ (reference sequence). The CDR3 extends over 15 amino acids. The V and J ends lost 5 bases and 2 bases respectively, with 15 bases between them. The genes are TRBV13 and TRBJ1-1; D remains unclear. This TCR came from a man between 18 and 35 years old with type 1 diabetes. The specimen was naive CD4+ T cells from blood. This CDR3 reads CASSPRAGINTEAFF. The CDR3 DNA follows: TGTGCCAGCAGCCCTAGGGCGGGAATTAACACTGAAGCTTTCTTT.